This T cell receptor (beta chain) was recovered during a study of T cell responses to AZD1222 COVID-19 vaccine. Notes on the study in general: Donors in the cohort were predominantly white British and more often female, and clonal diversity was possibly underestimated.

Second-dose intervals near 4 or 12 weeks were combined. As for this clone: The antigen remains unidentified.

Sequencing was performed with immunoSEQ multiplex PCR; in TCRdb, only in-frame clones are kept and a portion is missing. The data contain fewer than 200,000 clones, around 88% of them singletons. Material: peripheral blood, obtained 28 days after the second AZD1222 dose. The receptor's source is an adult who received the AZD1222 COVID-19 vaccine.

The CDR3 loop is CASSIDWNSGANVLTF. The CDR3 nucleotides are TGTGCCAGTAGTATAGATTGGAACTCTGGGGCCAACGTCCTGACTTTC. The chain combines TRBV19 with TRBJ2-6, with no clear D. Germline V gene data show CDR1 as LNHDA and CDR2 as SQIVND (reference sequence). V lost 0 bases and J 0 bases, leaving 6 bases between the germline ends. The CDR3 length is 16 residues.